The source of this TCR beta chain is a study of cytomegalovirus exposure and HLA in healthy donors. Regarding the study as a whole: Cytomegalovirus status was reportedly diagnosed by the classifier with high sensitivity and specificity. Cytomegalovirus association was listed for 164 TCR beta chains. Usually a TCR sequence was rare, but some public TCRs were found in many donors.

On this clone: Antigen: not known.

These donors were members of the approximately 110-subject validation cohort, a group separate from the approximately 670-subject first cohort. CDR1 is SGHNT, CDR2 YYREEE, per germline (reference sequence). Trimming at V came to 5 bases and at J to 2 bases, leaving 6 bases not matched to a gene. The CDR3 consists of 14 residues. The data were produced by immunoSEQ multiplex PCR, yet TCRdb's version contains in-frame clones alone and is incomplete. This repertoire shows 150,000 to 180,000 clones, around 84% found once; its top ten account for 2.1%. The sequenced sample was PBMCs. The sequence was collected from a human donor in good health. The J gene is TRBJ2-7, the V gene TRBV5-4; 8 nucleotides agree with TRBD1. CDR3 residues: CASSFRDRPYEQYF. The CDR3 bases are TGTGCCAGCAGTTTCCGGGACAGGCCCTACGAGCAGTACTTC.